This T cell receptor (beta chain) was documented in a study of CD8 T cells in Susac syndrome. RNA in amounts of roughly 0.5 to 1 ug was reverse transcribed with random hexamers. An immunoSEQ multiplex PCR generated amplified TCR beta CDR3 products spanning 54 Vbeta and 13 Jbeta. TCRdb re-analysed the immunoSEQ multiplex PCR reads in MiXCR, keeping a single row per CDR3 protein. Of roughly 180,000 distinct CDR3 sequences in the sample, roughly 94% are singletons; the top ten hold 0.085% to 0.11%. CD8+ and CD4+ T cells from blood underwent TCR beta sequencing. Negative isolation was used for CD8+ and CD4+ T cells, and FACS enrichment was applied to TEMRA cells. The sequence derives from a human donor in good health. Specimen: CD4+ T cells from PBMCs.

In DNA, the CDR3 is TGTGCCTGGAGTCCCTTGCCTAGCAATGAGCAGTTCTTC. Translating it yields CAWSPLPSNEQFF. The genes are TRBV30 and TRBJ2-1; D is unresolved. Trimming stripped 2 bases from V and 6 bases from J, with 11 bases between. Looked up from germline, CDR1 is GTSNPN and CDR2 is SVGIG (reference sequence). The CDR3 contains 13 residues.